This T cell receptor beta chain was sequenced in a study of T cells after yellow fever vaccination. Overall study results and limits: Detected again after the booster were most primary-vaccination clones, at about 96% CD4 and approximately 85% CD8. Contamination by abundant bulk-population clonotypes could be present in FACS-sorted repertoires. Weaker in magnitude, the secondary response showed a faster peak on day 5 versus 15. A small share of clonotypes appeared in both CD4 and CD8 compartments.

Regarding this clonotype: The antigen remains unidentified.

TCRdb re-called the 5' RACE reads through MiXCR, storing one row per CDR3 protein. The top ten clones hold 2.5% to 3% of a sample with 150,000 to 200,000 distinct CDR3 sequences, less than 9% of them seen once. Source: CD4+ T cells sorted from PBMCs, taken roughly 5 days after the first yellow fever vaccination. This clonotype originated in a man aged 18 to 29 who received the YFV17D yellow fever vaccine.

The CDR3 nucleotides are TGTGCCAGCAGCGTAGGACTGACTAGCGGGGTGGATGAGCAGTTCTTC. It yields the protein CASSVGLTSGVDEQFF. V and J are TRBV9 and TRBJ2-1; 11 positions agree with TRBD2. Losses at the gene ends were 0 bases for V and 8 bases for J; bases not matched to a gene: 7. The CDR3 is 16 amino acids. CDR1 is SGDLS, CDR2 YYNGEE, per germline. Filled out from reference TRBV9 and TRBJ2-1, the complete variable domain reads DSGVTQTPKHLITATGQRVTLRCSPRSGDLSVYWYQQSLDQGLQFLIQYYNGEERAKGNILERFSAQQFPDLHSELNLSSLELGDSALYFCASSVGLTSGVDEQFFGPGTRLTVL.